The text below deals with one T cell receptor beta chain. The antigen is not known. PCR employed 60 Vbeta and 13 Jbeta primers. Assay: immunoSEQ multiplex PCR; the TCRdb copy retains only in-frame clones and omits some. This table holds roughly 72,000 clones. Germline V gene sequence: CDR1 SEHNR, CDR2 FQNEAQ (reference sequence). The CDR3 is made up of 14 amino acids. V was pared by 2 bases and J by 5 bases, with 10 bases between. The sample is drawn from a study of cytomegalovirus exposure and HLA in healthy donors. Findings and caveats of the study: In a later analysis, HLA-C alleles had the fewest associated TCRs, DRB1 alleles the most. Previous analysis showed most TCR beta V segments were productive about 87% or about 30% of the time.

This TCR was sampled from a man aged 18 to 35 in good health and CMV-seropositive. The sequenced material came from PBMCs. The genes are TRBV7-9 and TRBJ2-1; D ambiguous. The chain's CDR3 is CASSLRVGNNEQFF. The CDR3 bases are TGTGCCAGCAGCTTAAGAGTCGGTAACAATGAGCAGTTCTTC.